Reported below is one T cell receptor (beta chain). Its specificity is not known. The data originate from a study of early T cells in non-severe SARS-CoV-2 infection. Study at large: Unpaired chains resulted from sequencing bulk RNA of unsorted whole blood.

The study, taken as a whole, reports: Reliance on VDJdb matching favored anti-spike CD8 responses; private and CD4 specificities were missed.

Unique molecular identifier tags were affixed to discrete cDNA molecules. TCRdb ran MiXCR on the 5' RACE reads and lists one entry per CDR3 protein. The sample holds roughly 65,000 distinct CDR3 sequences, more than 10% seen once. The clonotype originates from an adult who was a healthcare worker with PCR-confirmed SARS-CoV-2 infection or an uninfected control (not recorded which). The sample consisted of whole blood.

The CDR3 sequence is CASSYWTSGANEQFF. In DNA form, the CDR3 reads TGTGCCAGCAGTTACTGGACTAGCGGTGCCAATGAGCAGTTCTTC. The chain recombines TRBV6-5 with TRBJ2-1, with 10 bases aligning to TRBD2. The V and J ends lost 1 base and 6 bases, in that order; junction bases with no gene match: 3. This CDR3 has 15 amino acids. Germline lookup yields CDR1 MNHEY and CDR2 SVGAGI.